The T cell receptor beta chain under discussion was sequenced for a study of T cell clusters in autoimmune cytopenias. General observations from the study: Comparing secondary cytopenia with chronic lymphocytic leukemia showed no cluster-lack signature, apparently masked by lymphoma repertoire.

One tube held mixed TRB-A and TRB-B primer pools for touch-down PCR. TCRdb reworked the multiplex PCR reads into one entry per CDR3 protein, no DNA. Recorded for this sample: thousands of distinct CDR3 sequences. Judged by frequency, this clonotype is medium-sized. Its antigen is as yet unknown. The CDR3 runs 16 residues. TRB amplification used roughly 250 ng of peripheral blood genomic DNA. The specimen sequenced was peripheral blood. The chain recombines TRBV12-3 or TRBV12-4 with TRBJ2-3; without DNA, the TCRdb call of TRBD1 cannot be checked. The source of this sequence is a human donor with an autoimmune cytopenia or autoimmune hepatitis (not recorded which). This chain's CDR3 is CASSPQTGASTDTQYF.